This T cell receptor (beta chain) was recorded in a study of prognosis after radiotherapy for stage I lung cancer. This clonotype was counted many times. The CDR3 sequence is 13 residues long. In germline, CDR1 is LNHDA, CDR2 SQIVND (reference sequence). V was clipped by 10 bases and J by 8 bases, with 15 bases between them. Genomic DNA served as the source from which two-round multiplex PCR generated TCR beta CDR3 amplicons. Primers specific to each TRBV and TRBJ gene were used in first-round PCR. MiXCR, run by TCRdb on the multiplex PCR reads, gives a single entry per CDR3 protein. The data contain approximately 25,000 distinct CDR3 sequences, about 41% of them singletons.

This clonotype was sampled from a donor of 50 years or more with non-small cell lung cancer. V is TRBV19 and J is TRBJ1-6; TRBD1 might be the D (5 bases). Sequencing used PBMCs, obtained before or after stereotactic body radiation therapy (not recorded which). CDR3 loop: CATSGTRDSPLHF. CDR3 nucleotide sequence: TGTGCCACATCCGGGACGCGGGATTCACCCCTCCACTTT.